This T cell receptor (beta chain) was identified in a study of T cell responses to AZD1222 COVID-19 vaccine. The study, taken as a whole, reports: Possibly, clonal diversity was underestimated; donors were largely white British and included more females.

This clone was seen a single time. Its antigen is still unknown. CDR1 LGHNT and CDR2 FRNRAP come from the germline V gene. The J segment lost 2 bases and the V segment lost 5 bases, leaving 12 bases of the junction unmatched. The CDR3 length is 18 residues. Libraries were prepared by immunoSEQ multiplex PCR; TCRdb keeps only in-frame clonotypes and omits some of them. The table shows some 170,000 clones, with roughly 91% occurring only once. This receptor was obtained from an adult who received the MenACWY meningococcal vaccine as a control. Sample: peripheral blood, taken 28 days after the second dose of the MenACWY control vaccine. The chain combines TRBV12-5 with TRBJ2-2; 9 nucleotides match TRBD1. CDR3 nucleotides: TGTGCTAGTGGTGACCACAGGGGGCGCCGCCCTAACACCGGGGAGCTGTTTTTT. Residues: CASGDHRGRRPNTGELFF. The variable domain in full, completed from reference TRBV12-5 and TRBJ2-2, reads DARVTQTPRHKVTEMGQEVTMRCQPILGHNTVFWYRQTMMQGLELLAYFRNRAPLDDSGMPKDRFSAEMPDATLATLKIQPSEPRDSAVYFCASGDHRGRRPNTGELFFGEGSRLTVL.